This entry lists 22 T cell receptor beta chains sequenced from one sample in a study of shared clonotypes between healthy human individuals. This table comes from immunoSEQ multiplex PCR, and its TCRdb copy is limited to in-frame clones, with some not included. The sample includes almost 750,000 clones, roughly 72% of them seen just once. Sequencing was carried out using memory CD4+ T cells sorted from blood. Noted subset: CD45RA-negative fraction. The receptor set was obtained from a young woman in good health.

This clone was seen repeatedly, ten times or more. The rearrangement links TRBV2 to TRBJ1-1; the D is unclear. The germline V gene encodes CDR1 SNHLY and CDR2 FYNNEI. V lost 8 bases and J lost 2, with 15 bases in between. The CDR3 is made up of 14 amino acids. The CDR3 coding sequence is TGTGCCAGCCGGAACAGTGAGTCTAACACTGAAGCTTTCTTT. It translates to CASRNSESNTEAFF.

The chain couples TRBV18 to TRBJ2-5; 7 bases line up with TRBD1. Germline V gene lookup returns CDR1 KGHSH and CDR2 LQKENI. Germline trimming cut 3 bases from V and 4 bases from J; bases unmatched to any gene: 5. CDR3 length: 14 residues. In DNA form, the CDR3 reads TGTGCCAGCTCACCTTTCCAGGGGGTAGAGACCCAGTACTTC. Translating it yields CASSPFQGVETQYF. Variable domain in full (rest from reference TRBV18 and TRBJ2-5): NAGVMQNPRHLVRRRGQEARLRCSPMKGHSHVYWYRQLPEEGLKFMVYLQKENIIDESGMPKERFSAEFPKEGPSILRIQQVVRGDSAAYFCASSPFQGVETQYFGPGTRLLVL.

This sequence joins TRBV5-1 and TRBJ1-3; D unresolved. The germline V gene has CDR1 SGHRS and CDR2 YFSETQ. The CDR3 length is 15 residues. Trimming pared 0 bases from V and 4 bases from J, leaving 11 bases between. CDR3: CASSLGGLGGNTIYF. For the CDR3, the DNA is TGCGCCAGCAGCTTGGGAGGGCTAGGAGGAAACACCATATATTTT.

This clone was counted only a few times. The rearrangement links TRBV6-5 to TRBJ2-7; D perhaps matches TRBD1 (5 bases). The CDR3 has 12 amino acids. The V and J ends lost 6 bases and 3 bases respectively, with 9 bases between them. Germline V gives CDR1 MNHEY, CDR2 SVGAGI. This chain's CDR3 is CASRTTGYEQYF. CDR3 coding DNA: TGTGCCAGCAGAACCACAGGCTACGAGCAGTACTTC.

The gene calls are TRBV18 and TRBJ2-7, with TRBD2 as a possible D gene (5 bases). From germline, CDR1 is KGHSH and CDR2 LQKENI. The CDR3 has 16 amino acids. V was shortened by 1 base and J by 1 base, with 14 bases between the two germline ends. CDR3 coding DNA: TGTGCCAGCTCACCACACGAAGCGGCCCAATCCTACGAGCAGTACTTC. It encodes CASSPHEAAQSYEQYF.

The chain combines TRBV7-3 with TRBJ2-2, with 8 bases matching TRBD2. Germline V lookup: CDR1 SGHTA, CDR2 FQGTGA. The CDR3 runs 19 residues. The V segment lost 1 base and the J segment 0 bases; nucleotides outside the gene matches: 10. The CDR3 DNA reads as TGTGCCAGCAGCTTAAAGGTAGCGGGACGCGTTGCGAACACCGGGGAGCTGTTTTTT. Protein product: CASSLKVAGRVANTGELFF.

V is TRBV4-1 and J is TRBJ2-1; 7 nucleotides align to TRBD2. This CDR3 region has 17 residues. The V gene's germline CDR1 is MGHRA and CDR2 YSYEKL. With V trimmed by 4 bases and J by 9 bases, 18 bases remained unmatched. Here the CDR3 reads CASSRLGAGLPGGEQFF. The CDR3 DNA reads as TGCGCCAGCAGCCGCCTAGGGGCGGGCCTACCGGGGGGTGAGCAGTTCTTC.

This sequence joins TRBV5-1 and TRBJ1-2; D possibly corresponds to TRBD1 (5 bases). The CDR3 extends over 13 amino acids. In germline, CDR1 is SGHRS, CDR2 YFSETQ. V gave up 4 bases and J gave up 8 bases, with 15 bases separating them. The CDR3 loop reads CASSQGEFSGYTF. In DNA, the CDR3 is TGCGCCAGCAGCCAGGGCGAATTTTCCGGCTACACCTTC.

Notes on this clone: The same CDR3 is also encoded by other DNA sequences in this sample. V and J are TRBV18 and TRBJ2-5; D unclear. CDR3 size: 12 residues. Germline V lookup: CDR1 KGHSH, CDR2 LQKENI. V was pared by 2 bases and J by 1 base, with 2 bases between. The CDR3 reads CASSPSQETQYF. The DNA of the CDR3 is TGTGCCAGCTCACCATCCCAAGAGACCCAGTACTTC. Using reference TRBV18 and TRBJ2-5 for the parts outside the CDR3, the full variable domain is NAGVMQNPRHLVRRRGQEARLRCSPMKGHSHVYWYRQLPEEGLKFMVYLQKENIIDESGMPKERFSAEFPKEGPSILRIQQVVRGDSAAYFCASSPSQETQYFGPGTRLLVL.

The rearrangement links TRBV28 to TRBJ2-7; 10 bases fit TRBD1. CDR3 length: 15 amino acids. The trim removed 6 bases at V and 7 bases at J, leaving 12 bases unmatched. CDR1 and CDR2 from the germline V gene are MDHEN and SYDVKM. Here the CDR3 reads CASSSTGTGDREQYF. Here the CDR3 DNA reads TGTGCCAGCAGCTCCACCGGGACAGGGGATAGGGAGCAGTACTTC.

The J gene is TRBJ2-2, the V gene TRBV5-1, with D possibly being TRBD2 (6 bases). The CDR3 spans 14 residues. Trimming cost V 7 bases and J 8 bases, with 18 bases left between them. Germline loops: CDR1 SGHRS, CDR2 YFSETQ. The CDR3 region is CASSRGGEWGELFF. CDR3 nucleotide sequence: TGCGCCAGCTCCCGAGGAGGGGAGTGGGGGGAGCTGTTTTTT.

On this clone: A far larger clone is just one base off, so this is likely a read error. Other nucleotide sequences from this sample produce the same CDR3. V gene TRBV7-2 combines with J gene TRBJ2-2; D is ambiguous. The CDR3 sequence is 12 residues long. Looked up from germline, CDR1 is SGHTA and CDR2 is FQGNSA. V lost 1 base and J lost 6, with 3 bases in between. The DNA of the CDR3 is TGTGCCAGCAGCTTAGTCCCCGGGGAGCTGTTTTTT. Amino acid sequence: CASSLVPGELFF. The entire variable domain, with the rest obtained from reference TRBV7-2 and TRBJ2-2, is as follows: GAGVSQSPSNKVTEKGKDVELRCDPISGHTALYWYRQSLGQGLEFLIYFQGNSAPDKSGLPSDRFSAERTGGSVSTLTIQRTQQEDSAVYLCASSLVPGELFFGEGSRLTVL.

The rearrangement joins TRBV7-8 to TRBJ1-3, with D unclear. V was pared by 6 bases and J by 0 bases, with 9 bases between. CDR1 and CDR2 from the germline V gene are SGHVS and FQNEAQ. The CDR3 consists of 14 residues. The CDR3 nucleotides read TGTGCCAGCAGGCCTAACCACTCTGGAAACACCATATATTTT. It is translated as CASRPNHSGNTIYF.

The CDR3 is CASSHEGGNGNTIYF. DNA for the CDR3: TGCGCCAGCAGCCACGAAGGGGGAAACGGAAACACCATATATTTT. The gene calls are TRBV4-1 and TRBJ1-3, with D possibly being TRBD1 (6 bases). CDR1 MGHRA and CDR2 YSYEKL come from the germline V gene. The V and J ends lost 3 bases and 4 bases respectively, with 13 bases between them. There are 15 residues in the CDR3.

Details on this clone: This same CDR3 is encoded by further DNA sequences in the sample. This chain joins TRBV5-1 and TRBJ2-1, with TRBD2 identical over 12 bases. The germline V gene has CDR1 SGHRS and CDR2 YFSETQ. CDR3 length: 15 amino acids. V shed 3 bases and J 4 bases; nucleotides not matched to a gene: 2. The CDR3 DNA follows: TGCGCCAGCAGCTCAGGGACTAGCGGGTACAATGAGCAGTTCTTC. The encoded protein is CASSSGTSGYNEQFF.

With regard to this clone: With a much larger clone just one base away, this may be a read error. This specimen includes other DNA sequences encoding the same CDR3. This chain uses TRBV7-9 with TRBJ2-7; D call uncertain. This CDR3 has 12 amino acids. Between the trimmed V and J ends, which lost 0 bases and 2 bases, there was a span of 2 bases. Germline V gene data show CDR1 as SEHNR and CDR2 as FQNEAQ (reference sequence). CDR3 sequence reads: CASSLAPYEQYF. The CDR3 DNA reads TGTGCCAGCAGCTTAGCTCCCTACGAGCAGTACTTC.

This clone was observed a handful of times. Written as DNA, the CDR3 is TGTGCCAGCGGGTCCTACACCGGGGAGCTGTTTTTT. This encodes CASGSYTGELFF. The V gene is TRBV7-9, the J gene TRBJ2-2; D is unresolved. The germline CDR1 and CDR2 sequences are SEHNR and FQNEAQ (reference sequence). The ends were cut back, 8 bases at V and 3 bases at J, with 7 bases in the middle. CDR3 length: 12 amino acids.

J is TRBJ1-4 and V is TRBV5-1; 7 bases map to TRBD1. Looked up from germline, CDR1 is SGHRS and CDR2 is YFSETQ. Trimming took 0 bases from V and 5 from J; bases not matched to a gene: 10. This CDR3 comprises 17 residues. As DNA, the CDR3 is TGCGCCAGCAGCTTGGCGCCAGGGGGTAACGAAAATGAAAAACTGTTTTTT. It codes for CASSLAPGGNENEKLFF. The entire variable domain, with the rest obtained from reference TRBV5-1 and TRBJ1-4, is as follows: KAGVTQTPRYLIKTRGQQVTLSCSPISGHRSVSWYQQTPGQGLQFLFEYFSETQRNKGNFPGRFSGRQFSNSRSEMNVSTLELGDSALYLCASSLAPGGNENEKLFFGSGTQLSVL.

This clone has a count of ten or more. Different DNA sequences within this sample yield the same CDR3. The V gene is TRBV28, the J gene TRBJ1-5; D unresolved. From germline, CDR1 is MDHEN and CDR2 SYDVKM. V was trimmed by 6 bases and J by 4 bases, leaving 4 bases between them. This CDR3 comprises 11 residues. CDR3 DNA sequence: TGTGCCAGCAGCCGAAATCAGCCCCAGCATTTT. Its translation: CASSRNQPQHF.

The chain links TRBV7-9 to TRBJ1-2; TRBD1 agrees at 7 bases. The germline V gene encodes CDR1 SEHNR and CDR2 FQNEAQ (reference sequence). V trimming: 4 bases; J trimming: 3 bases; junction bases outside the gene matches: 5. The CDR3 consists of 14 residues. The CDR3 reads CASSYGTDDYGYTF. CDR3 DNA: TGTGCCAGCAGCTACGGGACAGACGACTATGGCTACACCTTC. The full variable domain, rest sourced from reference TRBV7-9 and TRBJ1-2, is DTGVSQNPRHKITKRGQNVTFRCDPISEHNRLYWYRQTLGQGPEFLTYFQNEAQLEKSRLLSDRFSAERPKGSFSTLEIQRTEQGDSAMYLCASSYGTDDYGYTFGSGTRLTVV.

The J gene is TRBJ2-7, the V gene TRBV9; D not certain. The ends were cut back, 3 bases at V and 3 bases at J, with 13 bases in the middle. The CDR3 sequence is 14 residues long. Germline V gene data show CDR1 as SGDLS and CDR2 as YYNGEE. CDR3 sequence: CASSADSSGYEQYF. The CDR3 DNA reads TGTGCCAGCAGCGCTGACTCGTCTGGCTACGAGCAGTACTTC.

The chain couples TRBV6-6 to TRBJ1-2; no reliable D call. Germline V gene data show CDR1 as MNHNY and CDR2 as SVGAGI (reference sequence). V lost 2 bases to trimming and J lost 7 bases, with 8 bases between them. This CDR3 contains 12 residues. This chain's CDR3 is CASSYRNSGYTF. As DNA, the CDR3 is TGTGCCAGCAGTTACAGGAATAGTGGCTACACCTTC.